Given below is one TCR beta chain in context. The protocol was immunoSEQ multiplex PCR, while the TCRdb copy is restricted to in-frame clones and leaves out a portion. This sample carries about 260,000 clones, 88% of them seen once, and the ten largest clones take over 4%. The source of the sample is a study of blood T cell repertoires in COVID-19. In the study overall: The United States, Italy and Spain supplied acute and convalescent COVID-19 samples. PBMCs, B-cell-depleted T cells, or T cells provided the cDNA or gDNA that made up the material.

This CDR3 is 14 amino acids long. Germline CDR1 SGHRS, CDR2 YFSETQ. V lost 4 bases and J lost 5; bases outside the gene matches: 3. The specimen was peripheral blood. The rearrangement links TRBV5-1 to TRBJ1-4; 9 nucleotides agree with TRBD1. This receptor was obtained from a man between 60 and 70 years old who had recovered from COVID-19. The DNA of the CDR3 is TGCGCCAGCAGCCTCGGGACAGGGAATGAAAAACTGTTTTTT. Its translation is CASSLGTGNEKLFF.